These 18 T cell receptor beta chains were sequenced from one sample in a study of response to subunit inactivated influenza vaccine. TCRdb reanalysed the RT-PCR reads using MiXCR and keeps one entry per CDR3 protein. The table lists roughly 500,000 distinct CDR3 sequences, 16% of them singletons. Sequences were derived from CD4+ T cells sorted from PBMCs, sampled 23 to 25 months after vaccination. These receptor sequences come from a man between 50 and 75 years old who received an inactivated influenza vaccine.

The chain joins TRBV6-5 to TRBJ2-4; D remains unclear. Per germline, CDR1 MNHEY and CDR2 SVGAGI. The V and J ends lost 7 bases and 0 bases respectively, with 7 bases between them. The CDR3 length is 13 residues. The CDR3 spells CASTWLAKNIQYF. In DNA, the CDR3 is TGTGCCAGCACTTGGCTAGCCAAAAACATTCAGTACTTC.

This clonotype was seen at least ten times. The chain employs TRBV20-1 and TRBJ2-1; no definite D call. This CDR3 is built from 13 residues. V gave up 0 bases and J gave up 8 bases, with 11 bases separating them. The germline CDR1 and CDR2 sequences are DFQATT and SNEGSKA (reference sequence). The DNA for the CDR3 is TGCAGTGCTAGAGAATTAGGTGGCGATGAGCAGTTCTTC. Translated, it gives CSARELGGDEQFF.

This clonotype occurred a few times. The V call is TRBV5-1, the J call TRBJ2-1; possibly TRBD2 for D (6 bases). The CDR3 is 14 residues long. Germline values: CDR1 SGHRS, CDR2 YFSETQ. The V end lost 4 bases, the J end lost 9 bases, and 17 bases lay between the germline ends. DNA for the CDR3: TGCGCCAGCAGCCTTGGATATCGGCGGGGTGAGCAGTTCTTC. Translated: CASSLGYRRGEQFF.

V and J are TRBV10-1 and TRBJ2-1; perhaps D is TRBD1 or TRBD2 (5 bases each). Germline V lookup: CDR1 WNHNN, CDR2 SYGVQD (reference sequence). The CDR3 contains 14 residues. Trimming cost V 4 bases and J 13 bases, with 20 bases left between them. The CDR3 coding sequence is TGCGCCAGCAGTGCCCAGGGTGGGGGTAAGGGTCAGTTCTTC. Translation gives CASSAQGGGKGQFF.

The CDR3 DNA sequence: TGTGCCAGCTCACCGGGACAGTTCGGGGGGTATTCACCCCTCCACTTT. This gives the protein CASSPGQFGGYSPLHF. This chain connects TRBV18 to TRBJ1-6, with TRBD1 matching 7 bases. This CDR3 is 16 amino acids long. Germline lookup yields CDR1 KGHSH and CDR2 LQKENI. The ends lost 3 bases at V and 8 bases at J; junction bases unmatched: 10.

The V call is TRBV10-3, the J call TRBJ2-3; 11 nucleotides align to TRBD2. Per germline, CDR1 ENHRY and CDR2 SYGVKD. Trimming took 10 bases from V and 6 from J; bases not matched to a gene: 12. CDR3 length: 15 amino acids. The CDR3 reads CATSRTSGRGDTQYF. The CDR3 nucleotides read TGTGCCACCTCCCGGACTAGCGGGCGCGGGGATACGCAGTATTTT.

The chain recombines TRBV6-1 with TRBJ2-5, with 15 positions matching TRBD2. The junction had 6 bases not matched to a gene; V was cut back by 8 bases and J by 5 bases. CDR3 length: 15 amino acids. The germline V gene encodes CDR1 MNHNS and CDR2 SASEGT. The CDR3 protein is CASGTSGGFRETQYF. The CDR3 DNA sequence: TGTGCCAGCGGGACTAGCGGGGGGTTTAGGGAGACCCAGTACTTC.

Only a few counts were recorded for this clonotype. The chain joins TRBV20-1 to TRBJ2-3; TRBD2 matches at 8 bases. The ends lost 6 bases at V and 0 bases at J; junction bases unmatched: 8. CDR1 DFQATT and CDR2 SNEGSKA come from the germline V gene (reference sequence). This CDR3 has 15 amino acids. The CDR3 sequence: CSAPLAGTSTDTQYF. The CDR3 DNA is TGCAGTGCCCCATTAGCGGGAACTAGCACAGATACGCAGTATTTT.

This clonotype turned up a few times. V gene TRBV29-1 combines with J gene TRBJ2-6; D perhaps matches TRBD1 (7 bases). Germline assignment: CDR1 SQVTM and CDR2 ANQGSEA. The V end lost 1 base, the J end lost 1 base, and 17 bases lay between the germline ends. The CDR3 sequence is 18 residues long. The CDR3 region is CSVEGRGRGASGANVLTF. CDR3 sequence (DNA): TGCAGCGTTGAAGGTAGAGGCAGGGGGGCTTCTGGGGCCAACGTCCTGACTTTC. The variable domain in full, with the rest retrieved from reference TRBV29-1 and TRBJ2-6, is SAVISQKPSRDICQRGTSLTIQCQVDSQVTMMFWYRQQPGQSLTLIATANQGSEATYESGFVIDKFPISRPNLTFSTLTVSNMSPEDSSIYLCSVEGRGRGASGANVLTFGAGSRLTVL.

The rearrangement joins TRBV4-1 to TRBJ2-3; 8 bases agree with TRBD1. Unmatched junction bases numbered 9, after V lost 4 bases and J lost 0 bases. Germline V gives CDR1 MGHRA, CDR2 YSYEKL. This CDR3 contains 17 residues. CDR3 nucleotides: TGCGCCAGCAGCCGACAGCCCGGACAGGGTAGCACAGATACGCAGTATTTT. It is translated as CASSRQPGQGSTDTQYF.

The genes are TRBV4-3 and TRBJ2-3, with 8 bases identical to TRBD1. Trimming at V came to 3 bases and at J to 2 bases, leaving 7 bases not matched to a gene. The length of the CDR3 is 16 residues. Germline CDR1 and CDR2: LGHNA and YSLEER. The CDR3 nucleotides read TGCGCCAGCAGCCAGGGGACAGGAAAATACACAGATACGCAGTATTTT. This gives the protein CASSQGTGKYTDTQYF.

In DNA, the CDR3 is TGTGCCAGTAGTATTAGGTCGGGGGGCGCAAATCAGCCCCAGCATTTT. Its translation is CASSIRSGGANQPQHF. The chain combines TRBV19 with TRBJ1-5; a weak D match, TRBD1 (6 bases). Trimming took off 3 bases at V and 4 bases at J, with 16 bases between the two ends. The CDR3 consists of 16 residues. CDR1 and CDR2 from the germline V gene are LNHDA and SQIVND (reference sequence).

The rearrangement joins TRBV7-2 to TRBJ1-5, with no clear D. This CDR3 has 16 amino acids. Germline CDR1 is SGHTA and CDR2 is FQGNSA. Trimming removed 5 bases at V and 0 bases at J, with 14 bases between. The DNA for the CDR3 is TGTGCCAGCAGCCACTCATTGGGGTATAGCAATCAGCCCCAGCATTTT. Protein sequence: CASSHSLGYSNQPQHF.

This clonotype was counted ten times or more. The chain links TRBV12-3 or TRBV12-4 to TRBJ1-4; possible D gene TRBD1, 5 bases. Between the trimmed V and J ends, which lost 5 bases and 7 bases, there was a span of 17 bases. The CDR3 extends over 15 amino acids. CDR3 in DNA: TGTGCCAGCAGTGGGTACCAGGGTGAGGCTGAAAAACTGTTTTTT. Its translation is CASSGYQGEAEKLFF.

This clonotype was detected a few times. The J gene is TRBJ1-2, the V gene TRBV20-1; TRBD1 matches 9 bases. Germline V lookup: CDR1 DFQATT, CDR2 SNEGSKA (reference sequence). With 2 bases clipped from V and 7 bases from J, the junction kept 8 bases outside the gene matches. This CDR3 is built from 14 residues. The CDR3 region has the DNA TGCAGTGCTAGAATGGCCGGGACAGGGCTTGGCTACACCTTC. It is translated as CSARMAGTGLGYTF.

The gene calls are TRBV20-1 and TRBJ2-2; perhaps TRBD1 as D (5 bases). Trimming stripped 2 bases from V and 0 bases from J, with 13 bases between. The germline V gene has CDR1 DFQATT and CDR2 SNEGSKA (reference sequence). This CDR3 has 16 residues. CDR3: CSARPGANSNTGELFF. The CDR3 DNA reads as TGCAGTGCTAGACCTGGGGCGAACTCGAACACCGGGGAGCTGTTTTTT.

This clonotype was counted only a few times. This chain connects TRBV20-1 to TRBJ2-1, with D possibly TRBD1 on 6 matching bases. The germline V gene encodes CDR1 DFQATT and CDR2 SNEGSKA (reference sequence). The CDR3 sequence is 11 residues long. Trimming removed 4 bases at V and 6 bases at J, with 7 bases between. The CDR3 here is CSATTGNEQFF. The DNA of the CDR3 is TGCAGTGCTACGACAGGCAATGAGCAGTTCTTC.

The V call is TRBV24-1, the J call TRBJ2-2; D perhaps matches TRBD2 (7 bases). Germline V gene lookup returns CDR1 KGHDR and CDR2 SFDVKD. The CDR3 loop spans 15 amino acids. The V end was cut by 7 bases, the J end by 3 bases, with 14 bases between. This chain's CDR3 is CATRASGQYTGELFF. In DNA form, the CDR3 reads TGTGCCACCAGGGCTAGCGGACAGTACACCGGGGAGCTGTTTTTT.